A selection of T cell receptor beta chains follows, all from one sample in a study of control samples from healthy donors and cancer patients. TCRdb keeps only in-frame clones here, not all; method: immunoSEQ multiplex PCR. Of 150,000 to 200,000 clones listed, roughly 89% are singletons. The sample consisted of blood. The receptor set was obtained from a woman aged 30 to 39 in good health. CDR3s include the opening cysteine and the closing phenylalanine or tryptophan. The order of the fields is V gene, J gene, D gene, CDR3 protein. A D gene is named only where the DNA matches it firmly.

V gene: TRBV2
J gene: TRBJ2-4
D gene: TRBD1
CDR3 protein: CASSEDRGIAKNIQYF

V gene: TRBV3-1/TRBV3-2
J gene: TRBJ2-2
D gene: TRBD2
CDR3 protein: CASTLGLAGTGELFF

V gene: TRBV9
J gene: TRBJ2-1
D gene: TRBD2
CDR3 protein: CASSYPSGGESNEQFF

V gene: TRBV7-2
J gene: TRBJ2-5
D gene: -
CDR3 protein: CASSLGHQETQYF

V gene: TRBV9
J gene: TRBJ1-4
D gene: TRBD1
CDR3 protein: CASSVGDRGHEKLFF

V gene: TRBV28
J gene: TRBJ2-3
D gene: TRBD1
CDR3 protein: CASRDRGHSTDTQYF

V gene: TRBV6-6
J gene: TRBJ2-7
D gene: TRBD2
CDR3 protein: CASSRLAGGYEQYF

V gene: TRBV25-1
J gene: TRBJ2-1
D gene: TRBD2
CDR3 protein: CASTPGLAGEQFF

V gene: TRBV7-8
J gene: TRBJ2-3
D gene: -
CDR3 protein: CASSLAGGTDTQYF

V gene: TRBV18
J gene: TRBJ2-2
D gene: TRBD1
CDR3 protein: CASSPTGQGFSGELFF

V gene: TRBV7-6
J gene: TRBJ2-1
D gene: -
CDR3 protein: CASSFGTGTYNEQFF

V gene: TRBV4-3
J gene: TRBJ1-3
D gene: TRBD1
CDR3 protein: CASSEDPTGRNTIYF

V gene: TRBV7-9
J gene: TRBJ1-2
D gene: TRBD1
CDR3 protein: CASSWDRGGYTF

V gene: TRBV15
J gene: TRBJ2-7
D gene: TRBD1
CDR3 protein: CATSRDRDYEQYF

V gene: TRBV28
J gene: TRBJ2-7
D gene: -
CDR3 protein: CASIGRYYEQYF

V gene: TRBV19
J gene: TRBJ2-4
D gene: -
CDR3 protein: CASKEGGAKNIQYF

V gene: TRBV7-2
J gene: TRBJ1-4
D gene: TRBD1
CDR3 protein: CASTSGTGGEKLFF

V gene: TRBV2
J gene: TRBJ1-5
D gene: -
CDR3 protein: CASSVEGNQPQHF

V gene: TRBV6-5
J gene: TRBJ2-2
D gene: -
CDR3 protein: CASSYESGLNTGELFF

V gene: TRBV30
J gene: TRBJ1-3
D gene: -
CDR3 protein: CAWSVGGNTIYF

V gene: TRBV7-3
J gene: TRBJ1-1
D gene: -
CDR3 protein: CASSLEGNTEAFF

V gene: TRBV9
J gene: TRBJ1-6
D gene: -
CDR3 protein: CASSPRQDSYNSPLHF

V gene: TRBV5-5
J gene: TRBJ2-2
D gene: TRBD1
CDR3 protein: CASSLSGTGSLNTGELFF

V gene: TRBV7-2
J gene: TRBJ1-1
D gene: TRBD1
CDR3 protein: CASSLIGQGTEAFF

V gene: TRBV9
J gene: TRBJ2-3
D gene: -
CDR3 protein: CASSVGGDHTQYF

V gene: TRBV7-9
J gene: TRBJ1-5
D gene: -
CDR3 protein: CASSPGHFNSNQPQHF

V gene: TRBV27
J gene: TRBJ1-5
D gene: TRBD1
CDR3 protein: CASSSSPGQNQPQHF

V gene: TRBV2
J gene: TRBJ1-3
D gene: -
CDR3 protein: CASRRTGNTIYF

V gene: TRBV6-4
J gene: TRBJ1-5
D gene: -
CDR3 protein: CASSDDSNQPQHF

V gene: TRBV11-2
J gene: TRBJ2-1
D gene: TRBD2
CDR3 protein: CASSLSSGLGNNEQFF

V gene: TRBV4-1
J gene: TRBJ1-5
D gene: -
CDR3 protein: CASSQGIQGHQPQHF

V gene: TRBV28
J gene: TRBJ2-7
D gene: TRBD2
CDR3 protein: CATRLAAVSYEQYF

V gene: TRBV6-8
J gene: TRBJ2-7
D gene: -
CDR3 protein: CASSYWTYEQYF